This T cell receptor beta chain originates from a study of T-cell reconstitution after alpha-beta-depleted transplantation in children (dated by TCRdb to the mid-2010s). Describing the broader study: T-cell immune reconstitution after TCRalphabeta/CD19-depleted allogeneic hematopoietic cell transplantation in children was quantitatively tracked in the study by means of TCR repertoire profiling.

In light of the paper, this sample's treatment or condition label describes: allogeneic hematopoietic cell transplantation with graft depleted of TCRalphabeta T cells and CD19 B cells. The children who served as transplant recipients had been given grafts of TCRalphabeta/CD19-depleted allogeneic hematopoietic cells. The CDR3, from cysteine to phenylalanine, totals 18 residues. Of the read, only the CDR3 DNA is kept; its 54 bases are in frame from base 1. V lost 1 base and J lost 2 bases, and the count of bases not matched to a germline gene is 10. Looking up the germline V gene (reference sequence) yields CDR1 DFQATT and CDR2 SNEGSKA. Library method: PCR. Sequenced using an Illumina HiSeq 2500. TCR library preparation used molecular barcoding, with unique molecular identifiers applied to normalize quantification of the TCRbeta repertoire. TCRdb passed the public sequencing reads through fastp at Q25 and MiXCR, retaining productive beta sequences. Rows with a matching CDR3 protein are joined into one entry that keeps the most common DNA and genes. The sample table shows about 420,000 distinct CDR3 sequences, and 15% to 20% are seen once. Roughly 27% of the sample is held by the ten biggest clonotypes.

Overall results and qualifications from the work: Over the following months the frequencies of hyperexpanded clones went down, and after one year T-cell counts and TCRbeta diversity were mostly credited to newly produced T cells. In some patients, high TCRbeta diversity at day 60 was attributed to recipient T cells and intrathymic progenitors that had survived conditioning. About two months after transplant, the apparently early recovery of alphabetaT-cell counts reportedly depended on just several hundred clones that had expanded rapidly and came from non-depleted graft cells.

This clonotype was seen a few times. Its antigen is currently not known. No much larger clone is present one base from it, and per-base qualities are unavailable. This chain is built from TRBV20-1 and TRBJ2-6, and TRBD1 matches 8 of the central bases. The source is a boy under two years old who had a stem cell transplant for Wiskott-Aldrich syndrome, so the T cells may come from the graft donor. Source: PBMCs, mostly from graft donor cells, taken 360 days after TCRalphabeta/CD19-depleted stem cell transplant. The CDR3 region: CSARVKTGGWTGANVLTF. The DNA sequence follows: TGCAGTGCTAGAGTGAAAACAGGGGGATGGACTGGGGCCAACGTCCTGACTTTC.